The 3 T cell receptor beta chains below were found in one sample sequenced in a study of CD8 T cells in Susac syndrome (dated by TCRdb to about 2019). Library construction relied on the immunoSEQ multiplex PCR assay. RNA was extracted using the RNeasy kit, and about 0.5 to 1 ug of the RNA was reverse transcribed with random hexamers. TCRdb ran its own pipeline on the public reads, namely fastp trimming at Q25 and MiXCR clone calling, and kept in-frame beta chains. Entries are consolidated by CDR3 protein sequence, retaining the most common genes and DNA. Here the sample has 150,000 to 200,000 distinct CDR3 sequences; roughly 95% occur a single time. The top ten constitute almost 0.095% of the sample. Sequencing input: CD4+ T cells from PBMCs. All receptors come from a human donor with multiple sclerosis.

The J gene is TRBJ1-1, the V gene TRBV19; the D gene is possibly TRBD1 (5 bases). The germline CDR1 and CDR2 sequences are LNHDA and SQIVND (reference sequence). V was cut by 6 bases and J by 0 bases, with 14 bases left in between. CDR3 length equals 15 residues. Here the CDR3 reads CASSRDGSMNTEAFF. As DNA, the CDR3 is TGTGCCAGTAGCAGGGACGGTTCCATGAACACTGAAGCTTTCTTT.

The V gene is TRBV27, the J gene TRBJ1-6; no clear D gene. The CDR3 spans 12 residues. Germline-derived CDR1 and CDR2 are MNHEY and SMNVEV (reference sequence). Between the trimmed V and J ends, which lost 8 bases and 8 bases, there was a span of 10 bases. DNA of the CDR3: TGTGCCAGCGGGTTACTCTATTCACCCCTCCACTTT. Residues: CASGLLYSPLHF.

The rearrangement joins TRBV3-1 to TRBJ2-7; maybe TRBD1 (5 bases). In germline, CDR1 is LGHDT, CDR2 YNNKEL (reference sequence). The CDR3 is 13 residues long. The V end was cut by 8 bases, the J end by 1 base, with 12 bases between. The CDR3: CASSLDRSYEQYF. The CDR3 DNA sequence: TGTGCCAGCTCCCTCGACAGATCCTACGAGCAGTACTTC.